This section outlines one TCR beta chain sequence together with its context. The target antigen is unknown. This sample is drawn from a study of cytomegalovirus exposure and HLA in healthy donors. Across the whole study: Early release data held about 92 million unique TCRs from HLA-typed donors. Among about 380 genotyped donors, around 80% fell in the Caucasian-associated ancestry cluster. General study points: Cytomegalovirus association was assigned to about 150 TCR beta chains.

V lost 4 bases and J lost 4, with 14 bases in between. Germline CDR1 and CDR2: SGDLS and YYNGEE. CDR3 length equals 14 residues. PCR was performed using 60 Vbeta and 13 Jbeta primers. Libraries were prepared by immunoSEQ multiplex PCR; TCRdb keeps only in-frame clonotypes and omits some of them. The data hold some 120,000 clones, with more than 60% observed a single time. The rearrangement joins TRBV9 to TRBJ2-5; D may be TRBD2 (7 bases). Sequenced: PBMCs. The clonotype was recovered from a young man in good health and CMV-seronegative. The CDR3 DNA sequence: TGTGCCAGCAGCTCAAGGGCGGGGGCAGAGACCCAGTACTTC. As protein: CASSSRAGAETQYF.